This T cell receptor (beta chain) was found in a study of early T cells in non-severe SARS-CoV-2 infection. Study as a whole: Chains were not paired, and sequencing was done on bulk RNA from unsorted whole blood. Findings of the study overall: The VDJdb matching leaned toward anti-spike CD8 responses and overlooked private and CD4 specificities.

The library protocol tagged individual cDNA molecules with unique molecular identifiers. A single record per CDR3 protein comes from TCRdb applying MiXCR to the 5' RACE reads. The table includes tens of thousands of distinct CDR3 sequences, 5.8% detected once. Trimming took 5 bases from V and 1 from J, leaving 19 bases between them. Per germline, CDR1 SGHVS and CDR2 FNYEAQ. CDR3 size: 17 residues. Many counts were recorded for this clonotype. The target antigen is unknown. V usage is TRBV7-6 and J usage is TRBJ2-3; D remains ambiguous. The specimen sequenced was whole blood. This receptor was identified in an adult who was a healthcare worker with PCR-confirmed SARS-CoV-2 infection or an uninfected control (not recorded which). CDR3 nucleotides: TGTGCCAGCAGCCTATCAGTCTGGACGGGCCGCACAGATACGCAGTATTTT. This sequence encodes CASSLSVWTGRTDTQYF.